A single sample gave rise to the 27 T cell receptor beta chains below, sequenced in a study of blood T cell repertoires in COVID-19 (dated by TCRdb to 2018 to 2020). The library was produced with the immunoSEQ multiplex PCR assay. Drawn from immuneACCESS, this table holds only the in-frame rearrangements with V and J called that TCRdb kept. Clones are partly lost; checked studies trace under half to an unresolved V gene and leave the rest unexplained. This sample gives approximately 180,000 clones in total; approximately 82% of them show up just once. The biggest ten clones account for approximately 4.7% of the sample. The sample comprised PBMCs or T cells enriched from blood (not recorded which). These receptors were taken from a woman between 55 and 75 years old with acute COVID-19.

The rearrangement joins TRBV9 to TRBJ2-5, with 10 positions matching TRBD1. V was clipped by 2 bases and J by 5 bases; unmatched bases: 6. In germline, CDR1 is SGDLS, CDR2 YYNGEE. The CDR3 has 15 residues. The CDR3 DNA follows: TGTGCCAGCAGCGTGACTCAGACAGGGGGCGAGACCCAGTACTTC. As protein: CASSVTQTGGETQYF.

The chain is built from TRBV29-1 and TRBJ1-2, with D possibly TRBD1 on 5 matching bases. V lost 7 bases, J lost 5 bases, and 14 bases lay in between. Germline V gives CDR1 SQVTM, CDR2 ANQGSEA. CDR3 length equals 12 residues. DNA for the CDR3: TGCAGCGCCTACCAGGGTGTTTATGGCTACACCTTC. As protein: CSAYQGVYGYTF.

This clone was seen only once. The rearrangement links TRBV9 to TRBJ2-3; TRBD2 matches at 10 bases. J was trimmed by 5 bases and V by 7 bases; bases with no gene match: 13. The germline V gene encodes CDR1 SGDLS and CDR2 YYNGEE. The CDR3 totals 16 residues. CDR3 in DNA: TGTGCCAGCGGCTTGGGAACTAGCGGGGTAGGAGATACGCAGTATTTT. Translated: CASGLGTSGVGDTQYF.

V usage is TRBV30 and J usage is TRBJ1-4; no clear D. The CDR3 covers 13 residues. V was clipped by 4 bases and J by 0 bases, with 6 bases between them. Germline V gives CDR1 GTSNPN, CDR2 SVGIG (reference sequence). CDR3 DNA sequence: TGTGCCTGGACCCGTTCAACTAATGAAAAACTGTTTTTT. Translation gives CAWTRSTNEKLFF.

This chain links TRBV7-9 with TRBJ2-3; TRBD2 matches at 11 bases. V was pared by 5 bases and J by 4 bases, with 11 bases of the junction left unmatched. The CDR3 sequence is 17 residues long. Germline CDR1 SEHNR, CDR2 FQNEAQ (reference sequence). This chain's CDR3 is CASSLPLAGGWADTQYF. The CDR3 DNA sequence: TGTGCCAGCAGCCTACCGCTAGCGGGGGGCTGGGCAGATACGCAGTATTTT.

A few counts support this clone. The chain links TRBV29-1 to TRBJ1-5; tentative D call: TRBD1 (6 bases). The CDR3 has 14 amino acids. The V end lost 6 bases, the J end lost 0 bases, and 12 bases lay between the germline ends. CDR1 and CDR2 from the germline V gene are SQVTM and ANQGSEA. CDR3 sequence reads: CSVGGGRSNQPQHF. The CDR3, as DNA: TGCAGCGTGGGGGGGGGCCGTAGCAATCAGCCCCAGCATTTT.

The CDR3: CASTEYQRGPYEQYF. CDR3 sequence (DNA): TGTGCCAGCACCGAATACCAGCGGGGTCCCTACGAGCAGTACTTC. V usage is TRBV7-2 and J usage is TRBJ2-7; 7 bases are a match to TRBD2. The length of the CDR3 is 15 residues. The germline V gene encodes CDR1 SGHTA and CDR2 FQGNSA. J lost 2 bases, V lost 7 bases, and 11 bases had no gene match.

The chain combines TRBV25-1 with TRBJ1-4, with TRBD1 matching over 9 bases. V trimming: 10 bases; J trimming: 5 bases; junction bases outside the gene matches: 8. Germline V gene data show CDR1 as MGHDK and CDR2 as SYGVNS. This CDR3 contains 14 residues. This chain's CDR3 is CATSTGGQNEKLFF. CDR3 coding DNA: TGTGCCACGTCCACAGGGGGCCAAAATGAAAAACTGTTTTTT.

CDR3 bases: TGTGCCAGCAGCCAAAACAGTAACACTGAAGCTTTCTTT. Translating it yields CASSQNSNTEAFF. The chain couples TRBV11-2 to TRBJ1-1; D call uncertain. The CDR3 has 13 amino acids. V was trimmed by 5 bases and J by 2 bases, leaving 9 bases between them. Germline lookup yields CDR1 SGHAT and CDR2 FQNNGV.

The chain links TRBV10-3 to TRBJ1-6; the D gene is possibly TRBD1 (5 bases). V was trimmed by 0 bases and J by 10 bases, leaving 13 bases between them. CDR1 and CDR2 (germline): ENHRY, SYGVKD. This CDR3 spans 15 amino acids. DNA for the CDR3: TGTGCCATCAGTGAGTCGATACAGGAAAGGTCACCCCTCCACTTT. Its translation is CAISESIQERSPLHF.

This clone has more than one count but fewer than ten. The rearrangement links TRBV10-3 to TRBJ2-2, with 10 nucleotides matching TRBD2. This CDR3 is built from 15 residues. Germline-derived CDR1 and CDR2 are ENHRY and SYGVKD. The junction had 5 bases not matched to a gene; V was cut back by 7 bases and J by 3 bases. CDR3 DNA: TGTGCCATCACTAAAGGGACTAGCGACACCGGGGAGCTGTTTTTT. Its translation is CAITKGTSDTGELFF.

The rearrangement joins TRBV19 to TRBJ1-4; D might be TRBD1 (5 bases). Germline V gives CDR1 LNHDA, CDR2 SQIVND (reference sequence). V lost 4 bases and J lost 5, with 11 bases in between. CDR3 length: 14 amino acids. The CDR3 sequence: CASSSRQWNEKLFF. The CDR3 region has the DNA TGTGCCAGTAGTAGCCGACAGTGGAATGAAAAACTGTTTTTT.

CDR3 sequence (DNA): TGTGCCAGCAGCGAGGGGACTAGCGGGAGGGCCGGTACAGATACGCAGTATTTT. Its protein product is CASSEGTSGRAGTDTQYF. The chain uses TRBV9 and TRBJ2-3, with TRBD2 matching over 16 bases. The CDR3 length is 18 residues. The germline CDR1 and CDR2 sequences are SGDLS and YYNGEE. J lost 3 bases, V lost 3 bases, and 7 bases had no gene match.

V is TRBV5-5 and J is TRBJ1-4; D gene uncertain. The CDR3 is 14 amino acids. Germline assignment: CDR1 SGHKS and CDR2 YYEKEE (reference sequence). Trimming cost V 5 bases and J 5 bases, with 13 bases left between them. The DNA of the CDR3 is TGTGCCAGCAGGTCAGGACTTGGGAATGAAAAACTGTTTTTT. This codes for CASRSGLGNEKLFF.

The chain carries TRBV27 and TRBJ2-7; TRBD2 is a possible D gene (6 bases). V lost 8 bases, J lost 7 bases, and 18 bases lay in between. The CDR3 sequence is 13 residues long. Germline V gene data show CDR1 as MNHEY and CDR2 as SMNVEV (reference sequence). The CDR3 DNA sequence: TGTGCCAGCCGACCGGGAGCCCTGGAGGAGCAGTACTTC. It codes for CASRPGALEEQYF.

This rearrangement joins TRBV6-1 to TRBJ2-3; 9 nucleotides agree with TRBD2. CDR1 MNHNS and CDR2 SASEGT come from the germline V gene. V lost 8 bases, J lost 2 bases, and 5 bases stayed unmatched. This CDR3 has 14 amino acids. CDR3 sequence (DNA): TGTGCCAGCCGAGCGGGGGGAAACACAGATACGCAGTATTTT. It is translated as CASRAGGNTDTQYF.

The gene calls are TRBV18 and TRBJ1-2, with TRBD1 matching over 10 bases. V shed 1 base and J 6 bases; nucleotides not matched to a gene: 2. The CDR3 runs to 14 residues. CDR1 is KGHSH and CDR2 is LQKENI in the germline V gene. The CDR3 nucleotides are TGTGCCAGCTCACCACAGGACAGGGGGAATGGCTACACCTTC. It codes for CASSPQDRGNGYTF.

The V and J genes are TRBV6-2 or TRBV6-3 and TRBJ2-4, with a weak D call TRBD1 (5 bases). Trimming removed 6 bases at V and 4 bases at J, with 19 bases between. Germline-derived CDR1 and CDR2 are MNHEY and SVGEGT. The CDR3 is 16 amino acids. For the CDR3, the DNA is TGTGCCAGCAGCCAAGACTCCGGACACGTTAAAAACATTCAGTACTTC. It codes for CASSQDSGHVKNIQYF.

The V call is TRBV5-1, the J call TRBJ1-4; D is unresolved. V lost 0 bases and J 5 bases, leaving 11 bases between the germline ends. Germline V gene lookup returns CDR1 SGHRS and CDR2 YFSETQ. CDR3 length: 15 residues. CDR3 amino acids: CASSLAWAGNEKLFF. For the CDR3, the DNA is TGCGCCAGCAGCTTGGCCTGGGCTGGGAATGAAAAACTGTTTTTT.

This chain links TRBV12-3 or TRBV12-4 with TRBJ2-7, with D possibly TRBD1 on 6 matching bases. V dropped 5 bases and J dropped 7 bases, with 9 bases sitting between them. This CDR3 is 11 amino acids long. CDR3 in amino acids: CASSRGGEQYV. The CDR3 coding sequence is TGTGCCAGCAGTCGAGGGGGAGAGCAGTACGTC.

The chain couples TRBV6-5 to TRBJ2-1, with a weak D call TRBD2 (5 bases). Germline V gene data show CDR1 as MNHEY and CDR2 as SVGAGI. The V and J ends lost 10 bases and 0 bases respectively, with 13 bases between them. The CDR3 length is 14 residues. Here the CDR3 reads CATHGVSSYNEQFF. The CDR3 DNA reads TGTGCCACCCACGGGGTCTCCTCCTACAATGAGCAGTTCTTC.

CDR3 nucleotides: TGTGCCAGCTCACCACCGGGACTAGCGGGAGGCACCTACAATGAGCAGTTCTTC. Protein sequence: CASSPPGLAGGTYNEQFF. The chain links TRBV18 to TRBJ2-1; 15 bases map to TRBD2. Germline trimming cut 0 bases from V and 2 bases from J; bases unmatched to any gene: 2. Germline-derived CDR1 and CDR2 are KGHSH and LQKENI. CDR3 length: 18 residues. Variable domain in full (rest from reference TRBV18 and TRBJ2-1): NAGVMQNPRHLVRRRGQEARLRCSPMKGHSHVYWYRQLPEEGLKFMVYLQKENIIDESGMPKERFSAEFPKEGPSILRIQQVVRGDSAAYFCASSPPGLAGGTYNEQFFGPGTRLTVL.

The CDR3: CASSLWGVAEKLFF. DNA for the CDR3: TGTGCCAGCAGTTTGTGGGGGGTCGCTGAAAAACTGTTTTTT. The V call is TRBV27, the J call TRBJ1-4; a possible D gene is TRBD1 (5 bases). Germline V gene lookup returns CDR1 MNHEY and CDR2 SMNVEV (reference sequence). V lost 3 bases to trimming and J lost 7 bases, with 12 bases between them. The CDR3 extends over 14 amino acids.

The chain couples TRBV9 to TRBJ2-3; 7 nucleotides agree with TRBD2. This CDR3 has 15 amino acids. Looked up from germline, CDR1 is SGDLS and CDR2 is YYNGEE. V lost 0 bases, J lost 4 bases, and 5 bases stayed unmatched. The CDR3 coding sequence is TGTGCCAGCAGCGTAGAACTAGCGATAGCAGATACGCAGTATTTT. Encoded protein: CASSVELAIADTQYF.

The V gene is TRBV9, the J gene TRBJ1-2, with D perhaps matching TRBD1 (6 bases). The CDR3 length is 15 residues. The germline CDR1 and CDR2 sequences are SGDLS and YYNGEE. V lost 3 bases, J lost 4 bases, and 16 bases lay in between. CDR3: CASSGLRDTAYGYTF. For the CDR3, the DNA is TGTGCCAGCAGCGGACTAAGGGACACAGCCTATGGCTACACCTTC.

The rearrangement uses TRBV3-1 (or the pseudogene TRBV3-2) and TRBJ2-1, with TRBD1 matching 11 bases. The CDR3 extends over 15 amino acids. Germline loops: CDR1 LGHDT, CDR2 YNNKEL (reference sequence). V dropped 4 bases and J dropped 9; count of bases not matched to a gene: 8. Here the CDR3 reads CASSLPGTGGSEQFF. For the CDR3, the DNA is TGTGCCAGCAGCCTCCCAGGGACAGGGGGTTCTGAGCAGTTCTTC.

This clone was counted between two and nine times. The rearrangement uses TRBV11-2 and TRBJ1-2; no reliable D call. The CDR3 length is 14 residues. Germline CDR1 reads SGHAT; CDR2 reads FQNNGV. The V end lost 2 bases, the J end lost 8 bases, and 15 bases lay between the germline ends. The CDR3 DNA reads TGTGCCAGCAGCTTATTGGCCGGGGTCGACGGCTACACCTTC. It encodes CASSLLAGVDGYTF.